One sample yielded the 17 T cell receptor beta chains listed below, sequenced in a study of Ad26.COV2.S vaccination and SARS-CoV-2 variants. Sample treatment: 15 to 20 received Ad26.COV2.S at low or high dose, single or two shots; about 5 received placebo; per-sample allocation not given. Repertoires come from day 63 after the first vaccine or placebo injection. Profiled with immunoSEQ multiplex PCR; TCRdb holds only in-frame clones, not every one. The sample includes 350,000 to 500,000 clones, roughly 87% of them seen just once. This specimen was peripheral blood, taken in a trial of Ad26.COV2.S vaccine versus placebo. These receptors were taken from a person between 18 and 65 years old who received the Ad26.COV2.S COVID-19 vaccine or a placebo.

This chain uses TRBV29-1 with TRBJ1-2; 8 nucleotides match TRBD1. Germline V gene data show CDR1 as SQVTM and CDR2 as ANQGSEA. The CDR3 covers 14 residues. The J segment lost 6 bases and the V segment lost 5 bases, leaving 11 bases of the junction unmatched. The CDR3 sequence: CSVTNYRGVDGYTF. The CDR3 bases are TGCAGCGTTACAAACTACAGGGGGGTAGATGGCTACACCTTC.

This chain connects TRBV2 to TRBJ2-2, with 16 bases fitting TRBD2. The CDR3 contains 19 residues. The V gene end was trimmed by 4 bases and the J gene end by 5 bases; junction bases not matched to a gene: 10. CDR1 and CDR2 (germline): SNHLY, FYNNEI. The CDR3 DNA follows: TGTGCCAGCAGTGGGTGGGGACTAGCGGGAGGGCCGTCTACCGGGGAGCTGTTTTTT. This translates into CASSGWGLAGGPSTGELFF.

The chain joins TRBV5-6 to TRBJ2-5, with D possibly being TRBD2 (5 bases). From germline, CDR1 is SGHDT and CDR2 YYEEEE. The V gene lost 4 bases and the J gene lost 4 bases, with 14 bases spanning the gap. The CDR3 extends over 14 amino acids. The DNA for the CDR3 is TGTGCCAGCAGCCCTACCGAGGGCTCAGAGACCCAGTACTTC. It specifies CASSPTEGSETQYF. Together with reference TRBV5-6 and TRBJ2-5, the CDR3 gives the full variable domain: DAGVTQSPTHLIKTRGQQVTLRCSPKSGHDTVSWYQQALGQGPQFIFQYYEEEERQRGNFPDRFSGHQFPNYSSELNVNALLLGDSALYLCASSPTEGSETQYFGPGTRLLVL.

The chain has TRBV27 and TRBJ1-6; D uncertain. CDR1 is MNHEY and CDR2 is SMNVEV in the germline V gene (reference sequence). CDR3 length: 15 residues. Trimming removed 0 bases at V and 2 bases at J, with 5 bases between. CDR3 sequence: CASSLSDPYNSPLHF. Here the CDR3 DNA reads TGTGCCAGCAGTTTATCGGACCCCTATAATTCACCCCTCCACTTT.

This chain joins TRBV9 and TRBJ2-3; TRBD2 matches at 13 bases. The CDR3 contains 16 residues. Germline loops: CDR1 SGDLS, CDR2 YYNGEE. V was clipped by 6 bases and J by 3 bases; unmatched bases: 7. This CDR3 reads CASNPGTSGKTDTQYF. Here the CDR3 DNA reads TGTGCCAGCAACCCTGGGACTAGCGGGAAAACAGATACGCAGTATTTT.

This chain links TRBV24-1 with TRBJ2-3; D might be TRBD1 (6 bases). The germline CDR1 and CDR2 sequences are KGHDR and SFDVKD. V dropped 5 bases and J dropped 1 base, with 12 bases sitting between them. This CDR3 is 15 amino acids long. The CDR3 region has the DNA TGTGCCACCAGTGGTCCGAACAGGGGCACAGATACGCAGTATTTT. Amino acids: CATSGPNRGTDTQYF.

The chain combines TRBV7-9 with TRBJ1-2; D remains ambiguous. The germline V gene encodes CDR1 SEHNR and CDR2 FQNEAQ (reference sequence). The CDR3 loop spans 14 amino acids. Trimming cost V 1 base and J 0 bases, with 6 bases left between them. This CDR3 reads CASSLGPSNYGYTF. The DNA for the CDR3 is TGTGCCAGCAGCTTAGGTCCTTCTAACTATGGCTACACCTTC.

The gene calls are TRBV6-2 or TRBV6-3 and TRBJ1-3; D is possibly TRBD1 (5 bases). From germline, CDR1 is MNHEY and CDR2 SVGEGT. The CDR3 contains 15 residues. V lost 2 bases and J 1 base, leaving 9 bases between the germline ends. The CDR3 DNA reads TGTGCCAGCAGTTACGACGGGGGATCTGGAAACACCATATATTTT. It is translated as CASSYDGGSGNTIYF.

This clone was picked up one time. The chain couples TRBV5-1 to TRBJ2-1; D possibly corresponds to TRBD2 (5 bases). V gave up 0 bases and J gave up 4 bases, with 11 bases separating them. The germline CDR1 and CDR2 sequences are SGHRS and YFSETQ. The CDR3 sequence is 15 residues long. CDR3 coding DNA: TGCGCCAGCAGCTTGGCGGGGAATTTATACAATGAGCAGTTCTTC. Its protein product is CASSLAGNLYNEQFF. Looking up the rest from reference TRBV5-1 and TRBJ2-1 gives the full variable domain: KAGVTQTPRYLIKTRGQQVTLSCSPISGHRSVSWYQQTPGQGLQFLFEYFSETQRNKGNFPGRFSGRQFSNSRSEMNVSTLELGDSALYLCASSLAGNLYNEQFFGPGTRLTVL.

V and J are TRBV7-2 and TRBJ2-5; 10 bases are a match to TRBD2. This CDR3 is 16 amino acids long. Losses at the gene ends were 0 bases for V and 2 bases for J; bases not matched to a gene: 3. Germline CDR1 and CDR2: SGHTA and FQGNSA. CDR3 sequence: CASSLAGTSVQETQYF. DNA for the CDR3: TGTGCCAGCAGCTTAGCTGGGACTAGCGTTCAAGAGACCCAGTACTTC.

This clone appeared once. The chain has TRBV18 and TRBJ2-2, with a tentative D call TRBD2 (6 bases). V shed 2 bases and J shed 7 bases, with 8 bases lying between them. The CDR3 contains 13 residues. Germline CDR1 and CDR2: KGHSH and LQKENI. The CDR3, as DNA: TGTGCCAGCTCACCAGTGGGAGGCGGGGAGCTGTTTTTT. Protein: CASSPVGGGELFF. Full variable domain (rest looked up from reference TRBV18 and TRBJ2-2): NAGVMQNPRHLVRRRGQEARLRCSPMKGHSHVYWYRQLPEEGLKFMVYLQKENIIDESGMPKERFSAEFPKEGPSILRIQQVVRGDSAAYFCASSPVGGGELFFGEGSRLTVL.

On this clone: Other nucleotide sequences from this sample produce the same CDR3. The chain combines TRBV5-1 with TRBJ2-7; 7 positions agree with TRBD2. This CDR3 has 14 amino acids. Trimming removed 2 bases from V and 4 bases from J; junction bases left unmatched: 6. Germline V gene lookup returns CDR1 SGHRS and CDR2 YFSETQ. DNA for the CDR3: TGCGCCAGCAGCTTCGGGTCGGGAGGTTACGAGCAGTACTTC. This translates into CASSFGSGGYEQYF.

V usage is TRBV7-8 and J usage is TRBJ2-2; TRBD2 agrees at 7 bases. Trimming removed 4 bases from V and 3 bases from J; junction bases left unmatched: 5. The CDR3 contains 15 residues. Germline CDR1 is SGHVS and CDR2 is FQNEAQ. CDR3 in DNA: TGTGCCAGCAGCTCTAGCGGAGCATACACCGGGGAGCTGTTTTTT. Translated, it gives CASSSSGAYTGELFF.

This rearrangement joins TRBV11-3 to TRBJ2-1; TRBD2 matches at 11 bases. CDR1 and CDR2 from the germline V gene are SGHNT and YENEEA. V gave up 4 bases and J gave up 2 bases; unmatched junction bases: 1. This CDR3 has 15 residues. CDR3 bases: TGTGCCAGCAGCTCGACTAGCGGGACCTACAATGAGCAGTTCTTC. It specifies CASSSTSGTYNEQFF. Complete variable domain (other parts from reference TRBV11-3 and TRBJ2-1): EAGVVQSPRYKIIEKKQPVAFWCNPISGHNTLYWYLQNLGQGPELLIRYENEEAVDDSQLPKDRFSAERLKGVDSTLKIQPAELGDSAVYLCASSSTSGTYNEQFFGPGTRLTVL.

The V and J genes are TRBV19 and TRBJ1-2, with a possible D match to TRBD1 (5 bases). CDR1 is LNHDA, CDR2 SQIVND, per germline (reference sequence). The CDR3 extends over 16 amino acids. V shed 6 bases and J shed 0 bases, with 17 bases lying between them. The CDR3 DNA reads TGTGCCAGTAGCACAAATCGGGACGTTGCTAACTATGGCTACACCTTC. Its protein product is CASSTNRDVANYGYTF.

V is TRBV18 and J is TRBJ2-5; the match to TRBD2 covers 9 bases. The CDR3 runs 17 residues. The trim removed 3 bases at V and 5 bases at J, leaving 13 bases unmatched. CDR1 is KGHSH and CDR2 is LQKENI in the germline V gene. Written as DNA, the CDR3 is TGTGCCAGCTCACCCTACTCTGGGCTAGCGGGAAAGGAGACCCAGTACTTC. It specifies CASSPYSGLAGKETQYF. Looking up the rest from reference TRBV18 and TRBJ2-5 gives the full variable domain: NAGVMQNPRHLVRRRGQEARLRCSPMKGHSHVYWYRQLPEEGLKFMVYLQKENIIDESGMPKERFSAEFPKEGPSILRIQQVVRGDSAAYFCASSPYSGLAGKETQYFGPGTRLLVL.

This clone was recorded a few times. The gene calls are TRBV5-1 and TRBJ1-3; D is perhaps TRBD1 (6 bases). Germline-derived CDR1 and CDR2 are SGHRS and YFSETQ. Trimming cost V 0 bases and J 0 bases, with 7 bases left between them. This CDR3 is 15 amino acids long. Written as DNA, the CDR3 is TGCGCCAGCAGCTTGGTACAGGGCTCTGGAAACACCATATATTTT. Its protein is CASSLVQGSGNTIYF.